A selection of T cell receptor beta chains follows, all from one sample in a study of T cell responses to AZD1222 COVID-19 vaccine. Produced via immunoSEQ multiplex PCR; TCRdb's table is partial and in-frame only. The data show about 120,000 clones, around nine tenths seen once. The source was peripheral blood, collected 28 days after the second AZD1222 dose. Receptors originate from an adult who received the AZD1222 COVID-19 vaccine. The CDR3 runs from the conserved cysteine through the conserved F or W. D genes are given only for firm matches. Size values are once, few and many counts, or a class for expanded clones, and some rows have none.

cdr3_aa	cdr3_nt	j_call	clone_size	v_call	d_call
CASSSLRLATNTYNEQFF	TGTGCCAGCAGTTCGCTCAGACTAGCGACGAATACCTACAATGAGCAGTTCTTC	TRBJ2-1	-	TRBV28	TRBD2
CASSTQGGETQYF	TGCGCCAGCAGCACGCAGGGTGGAGAGACCCAGTACTTC	TRBJ2-5	-	TRBV5-1	-
CAIREGQGDGYTF	TGTGCCATCAGAGAGGGACAGGGAGATGGCTACACCTTC	TRBJ1-2	-	TRBV10-3	TRBD1
CASSIGGIDTQYF	TGTGCCAGTAGTATCGGAGGAATAGATACGCAGTATTTT	TRBJ2-3	-	TRBV19	-
CASSMGPGLNTEAFF	TGTGCCAGTAGTATGGGACCGGGCCTGAACACTGAAGCTTTCTTT	TRBJ1-1	-	TRBV19	-
CASSEGVQETQYF	TGTGCCAGCAGTGAGGGGGTCCAAGAGACCCAGTACTTC	TRBJ2-5	-	TRBV6-1	-
CASRQTRGQGNTEAFF	TGTGCCAGCAGACAGACGCGTGGACAGGGAAACACTGAAGCTTTCTTT	TRBJ1-1	few	TRBV3-1/TRBV3-2	TRBD1
CASSVGTGGNEQFF	TGTGCCAGCAGTGTTGGGACAGGGGGCAATGAGCAGTTCTTC	TRBJ2-1	once	TRBV2	TRBD1
CASSPTGTGVMNTEAFF	TGCGCCAGCAGCCCAACCGGGACAGGGGTCATGAACACTGAAGCTTTCTTT	TRBJ1-1	-	TRBV5-1	TRBD1
CASSQDWGPGNTIYF	TGTGCCAGCAGCCAAGATTGGGGTCCTGGAAACACCATATATTTT	TRBJ1-3	-	TRBV14	-
CASSPSSRDSPLHF	TGTGCCAGCTCACCCAGTTCCAGGGATTCACCCCTCCACTTT	TRBJ1-6	-	TRBV18	-
CASSGQGTYGYTF	TGCGCCAGCAGCGGACAGGGGACCTATGGCTACACCTTC	TRBJ1-2	-	TRBV10-2	TRBD1
CASSLGQIYNEQFF	TGCGCCAGCAGCCTGGGACAGATCTACAATGAGCAGTTCTTC	TRBJ2-1	-	TRBV5-1	TRBD1
CASSIVGQTYEQYF	TGTGCCAGTAGTATAGTTGGACAGACCTACGAGCAGTACTTC	TRBJ2-7	-	TRBV19	-
CASIYRENTEAFF	TGTGCCAGCATCTATAGAGAGAACACTGAAGCTTTCTTT	TRBJ1-1	-	TRBV28	-
CASSFDNSPLHF	TGTGCCAGCAGCTTTGATAATTCACCCCTCCACTTT	TRBJ1-6	-	TRBV7-9	-
CASSGGRVNTEAFF	TGTGCCAGCAGTGGGGGTCGGGTGAACACTGAAGCTTTCTTT	TRBJ1-1	once	TRBV25-1	-
CAEGPGTGIQETQYF	TGTGCAGAGGGACCCGGGACAGGAATTCAAGAGACCCAGTACTTC	TRBJ2-5	-	TRBV7-8	TRBD1
CASSEREATGANVLTF	TGTGCCAGCAGTGAGCGGGAGGCAACAGGGGCCAACGTCCTGACTTTC	TRBJ2-6	few	TRBV6-1	TRBD2
CASSPVAVVGETQYF	TGTGCCAGCAGCCCGGTGGCAGTTGTAGGGGAGACCCAGTACTTC	TRBJ2-5	-	TRBV5-8	-
CASSSSQGDNQPQHF	TGTGCCAGCAGTTCATCACAGGGGGACAATCAGCCCCAGCATTTT	TRBJ1-5	-	TRBV28	TRBD1
CASRPTSRTGRANYGYTF	TGTGCCAGCAGACCAACTAGTCGGACAGGGAGGGCGAACTATGGCTACACCTTC	TRBJ1-2	-	TRBV7-8	TRBD1
CATSRETGGPGELFF	TGTGCCACCAGCAGGGAGACAGGTGGACCCGGGGAGCTGTTTTTT	TRBJ2-2	medium-sized	TRBV15	-
CASGGVGNQPQHF	TGTGCCAGCGGGGGGGTGGGCAATCAGCCCCAGCATTTT	TRBJ1-5	-	TRBV2	-
CASSPLGGSYNEQFF	TGTGCCAGCAGTCCGTTGGGAGGCTCCTACAATGAGCAGTTCTTC	TRBJ2-1	-	TRBV27	-
CASSEQTQSYEQYF	TGTGCCAGCAGTGAACAGACTCAGTCTTACGAGCAGTACTTC	TRBJ2-7	-	TRBV2	-
CASRLAESSYNEQFF	TGTGCCAGCAGACTAGCGGAGAGCTCCTACAATGAGCAGTTCTTC	TRBJ2-1	-	TRBV6-5	TRBD2
CASSQPFKSSYNEQFF	TGCGCCAGCAGCCAACCCTTTAAGAGCTCCTACAATGAGCAGTTCTTC	TRBJ2-1	-	TRBV4-1	-
CASSGSQGYSGNTIYF	TGTGCCAGCAGCGGATCCCAGGGCTACTCTGGAAACACCATATATTTT	TRBJ1-3	-	TRBV9	-
CASSIRGRNTEAFF	TGTGCCAGTAGTATACGGGGTAGGAACACTGAAGCTTTCTTT	TRBJ1-1	few	TRBV19	-
CASSLTQGNTGELFF	TGTGCCAGCAGCCTGACTCAGGGGAACACCGGGGAGCTGTTTTTT	TRBJ2-2	-	TRBV14	-
CASRDGENIQYF	TGCGCCAGCAGGGACGGAGAAAACATTCAGTACTTC	TRBJ2-4	once	TRBV23-1	-
CASSPDRGGGQPQHF	TGTGCCAGCAGCCCCGACAGGGGCGGAGGTCAGCCCCAGCATTTT	TRBJ1-5	-	TRBV3-1/TRBV3-2	TRBD1
CSASMSGGVGNTEAFF	TGCAGTGCTAGTATGTCGGGGGGCGTAGGGAACACTGAAGCTTTCTTT	TRBJ1-1	-	TRBV20-1	-
CASSQVGASGKNYNEQFF	TGTGCCAGCAGCCAAGTGGGGGCTAGCGGGAAAAATTACAATGAGCAGTTCTTC	TRBJ2-1	-	TRBV3-1/TRBV3-2	TRBD2
CASSLFRESYEQYF	TGTGCCAGCAGTTTGTTTCGGGAGTCCTACGAGCAGTACTTC	TRBJ2-7	-	TRBV6-5	-
CASSTRGTANYGYTF	TGTGCCAGCAGCACCCGAGGGACCGCTAACTATGGCTACACCTTC	TRBJ1-2	few	TRBV13	-
CAISDWGEPTGHEQFF	TGTGCCATCAGTGATTGGGGGGAGCCTACTGGGCATGAGCAGTTCTTC	TRBJ2-1	once	TRBV10-3	-
CASNSPGAGAAGELFF	TGTGCCAGCAACTCACCAGGGGCGGGAGCGGCCGGGGAGCTGTTTTTT	TRBJ2-2	-	TRBV28	-
CASSQAAGNSPLHF	TGTGCCAGCAGCCAAGCGGCAGGGAATTCACCCCTCCACTTT	TRBJ1-6	-	TRBV14	-
CASSLAGRIYGYTF	TGTGCCAGCAGTTTGGCCGGACGGATCTATGGCTACACCTTC	TRBJ1-2	once	TRBV28	-
CAISGGGTSGQGTQYF	TGTGCCATCAGTGGTGGGGGGACTAGCGGCCAGGGGACCCAGTACTTC	TRBJ2-5	-	TRBV10-3	TRBD2
CASSLMGGTEAFF	TGTGCCAGCAGCTTAATGGGGGGCACTGAAGCTTTCTTT	TRBJ1-1	-	TRBV7-3	-
CASSLRRNRGRSGNTIYF	TGTGCCAGCAGCTTGAGGAGGAACAGGGGGCGGTCTGGAAACACCATATATTTT	TRBJ1-3	-	TRBV5-4	TRBD1
CATSRVLAGTDTQYF	TGTGCCACCAGCAGAGTACTAGCGGGCACAGATACGCAGTATTTT	TRBJ2-3	-	TRBV15	TRBD2
CASSFGGETQYF	TGTGCCAGCAGTTTTGGGGGGGAGACCCAGTACTTC	TRBJ2-5	-	TRBV27	-
CASSVEGRDYGYTF	TGTGCCAGCAGCGTAGAAGGCAGGGACTATGGCTACACCTTC	TRBJ1-2	-	TRBV9	-
CASSQGSGQLNTEAFF	TGTGCCAGCAGCCAGGGGTCTGGACAGTTGAACACTGAAGCTTTCTTT	TRBJ1-1	-	TRBV3-1/TRBV3-2	-
CASSFGLVSYNEQFF	TGTGCCAGCAGTTTTGGGCTAGTAAGCTACAATGAGCAGTTCTTC	TRBJ2-1	-	TRBV6-6	-
CASSLGAESYNEQFF	TGTGCCAGCAGTTTAGGAGCGGAGTCCTACAATGAGCAGTTCTTC	TRBJ2-1	-	TRBV27	-
CASSSGQGIAGVPDTQYF	TGCGCCAGCAGCTCCGGACAGGGGATAGCGGGAGTACCAGATACGCAGTATTTT	TRBJ2-3	-	TRBV5-1	-
CASSLSPHRQSSNQPQHF	TGTGCCAGCAGTCTAAGTCCCCACCGCCAGTCGAGCAATCAGCCCCAGCATTTT	TRBJ1-5	-	TRBV28	-
CASSGDSFYSNQPQHF	TGTGCCAGCAGTGGGGACAGCTTTTATAGCAATCAGCCCCAGCATTTT	TRBJ1-5	-	TRBV28	TRBD1